These 17 T cell receptor beta chains were all obtained from the same sample, sequenced in a study of graft-versus-host responses after intestinal transplantation. No antigens are known for them. Generated by immunoSEQ multiplex PCR, the TCRdb table keeps only in-frame clones and is missing some. Here the sample spans about 100,000 clones, roughly 87% being singletons. The specimen comprised unstimulated CD4+ T cells sorted from spleen or lymph node cells, sampled before transplant. These TCRs come from a human donor who was the organ donor for an intestinal transplant.

The genes are TRBV5-5 and TRBJ1-5; D not certain. CDR1 SGHKS and CDR2 YYEKEE come from the germline V gene (reference sequence). Trimming cost V 0 bases and J 6 bases, with 19 bases left between them. This CDR3 comprises 17 residues. CDR3 DNA sequence: TGTGCCAGCAGCTTGGAAGCGCCGTCGGGGAAAAGTCAGCCCCAGCATTTT. Residues: CASSLEAPSGKSQPQHF.

The J gene is TRBJ2-1, the V gene TRBV10-3, with 14 bases aligning to TRBD2. The CDR3 sequence is 13 residues long. J was trimmed by 11 bases and V by 4 bases; bases with no gene match: 1. Germline assignment: CDR1 ENHRY and CDR2 SYGVKD. The CDR3 is CAISGTSGGQQFF. DNA of the CDR3: TGTGCCATCAGTGGGACTAGCGGGGGGCAGCAGTTCTTC.

The V gene is TRBV7-9, the J gene TRBJ1-3, with 7 nucleotides matching TRBD1. V dropped 4 bases and J dropped 0; count of bases not matched to a gene: 9. Looked up from germline, CDR1 is SEHNR and CDR2 is FQNEAQ (reference sequence). The CDR3 is made up of 17 amino acids. CDR3 in amino acids: CASSSRQGVLSGNTIYF. In nucleotides, the CDR3 is TGTGCCAGCAGCTCTCGACAGGGTGTACTCTCTGGAAACACCATATATTTT.

The chain carries TRBV7-9 and TRBJ1-1, with D uncertain. Trimming removed 5 bases at V and 1 base at J, with 14 bases between. CDR1 and CDR2 (germline): SEHNR, FQNEAQ (reference sequence). This CDR3 is 15 amino acids long. The CDR3 coding sequence is TGTGCCAGCAGCCCAGACCTCTTATCGAACACTGAAGCTTTCTTT. Translation gives CASSPDLLSNTEAFF.

This clone occurred a few times. V gene TRBV28 combines with J gene TRBJ2-7, with TRBD1 matching 11 bases. V was clipped by 2 bases and J by 4 bases; unmatched bases: 4. Germline V gene lookup returns CDR1 MDHEN and CDR2 SYDVKM. This CDR3 has 15 amino acids. CDR3 nucleotides: TGTGCCAGCAGTTTAGTGGGACAGGGGGGTTACGAGCAGTACTTC. Amino acid sequence: CASSLVGQGGYEQYF.

There are a few counts of this clone. This chain connects TRBV5-1 to TRBJ2-3; 11 bases align to TRBD2. J lost 5 bases, V lost 0 bases, and 8 bases had no gene match. This CDR3 spans 17 amino acids. In germline, CDR1 is SGHRS, CDR2 YFSETQ. In nucleotides, the CDR3 is TGCGCCAGCAGCTTGGGGCGCCTAGCGGGGGGTATAGATACGCAGTATTTT. Its translation: CASSLGRLAGGIDTQYF.

The chain recombines TRBV2 with TRBJ1-5; 8 bases are shared with TRBD1. J was trimmed by 6 bases and V by 6 bases; bases with no gene match: 7. In germline, CDR1 is SNHLY, CDR2 FYNNEI. The CDR3 extends over 14 amino acids. The CDR3 is CASSPVQGGQPQHF. As DNA, the CDR3 is TGTGCCAGCAGCCCCGTACAGGGGGGTCAGCCCCAGCATTTT.

V is TRBV6-1 and J is TRBJ2-6; 8 bases line up with TRBD1. Germline loops: CDR1 MNHNS, CDR2 SASEGT. Germline trimming cut 5 bases from V and 5 bases from J; bases unmatched to any gene: 5. This CDR3 has 15 amino acids. The CDR3 nucleotides are TGTGCCAGCAGTTCAGGGGGCGCGAGGGCCAACGTCCTGACTTTC. Its protein is CASSSGGARANVLTF.

This clone was counted a few times. This sequence joins TRBV5-8 and TRBJ1-6; D gene ambiguous. Germline CDR1 and CDR2: SGHTS and YDEGEE. The germline V and J ends were trimmed by 0 bases and 8 bases, with 21 bases remaining between them. The CDR3 extends over 18 amino acids. The CDR3 reads CASSLELSALLSYSPLHF. The CDR3 DNA reads as TGTGCCAGCAGCTTGGAACTATCTGCTTTACTATCCTATTCACCCCTCCACTTT.

V gene TRBV2 combines with J gene TRBJ1-2; 11 nucleotides line up with TRBD1. Germline trimming cut 9 bases from V and 7 bases from J; bases unmatched to any gene: 10. Germline V lookup: CDR1 SNHLY, CDR2 FYNNEI. The CDR3 consists of 14 residues. The CDR3 protein is CASLEDRGRSGYTF. The CDR3 region has the DNA TGTGCCAGTCTTGAGGACAGGGGGCGAAGTGGCTACACCTTC.

This chain links TRBV27 with TRBJ2-7; 11 positions agree with TRBD1. Germline-derived CDR1 and CDR2 are MNHEY and SMNVEV (reference sequence). J lost 7 bases, V lost 8 bases, and 16 bases had no gene match. The CDR3 has 16 residues. The CDR3 nucleotides are TGTGCCAGCCACCGAGTGTCCGGGACAGGGGGTCGGGAGCAGTACTTC. Translation: CASHRVSGTGGREQYF.

The DNA of the CDR3 is TGTGCCAGCAGCAACCGACAGGCCGAAACCTACGAGCAGTACTTC. Translation: CASSNRQAETYEQYF. The rearrangement links TRBV9 to TRBJ2-7; D possibly corresponds to TRBD1 (6 bases). Per the germline V gene, CDR1 is SGDLS and CDR2 is YYNGEE. V was cut by 4 bases and J by 2 bases, with 16 bases left in between. This CDR3 has 15 amino acids.

The chain joins TRBV6-5 to TRBJ1-2; 10 bases align to TRBD1. This CDR3 comprises 14 residues. V was pared by 4 bases and J by 8 bases, with 7 bases of the junction left unmatched. CDR1 MNHEY and CDR2 SVGAGI come from the germline V gene. The CDR3: CASSSDRGLSGYTF. The CDR3 nucleotides read TGTGCCAGCAGTTCTGACAGGGGGCTGAGCGGCTACACCTTC.

J is TRBJ1-2 and V is TRBV5-3; 7 positions match TRBD1. TRBV5-3 is flagged as an ORF with uncertain function. The CDR3 sequence is 17 residues long. V lost 0 bases to trimming and J lost 0 bases; unmatched junction nucleotides: 8. CDR3: CARSLAADRPANYGYTF. In nucleotides, the CDR3 is TGTGCCAGAAGCTTGGCCGCGGACAGGCCAGCTAACTATGGCTACACCTTC.

CDR3 loop: CASSFGGSADTQYF. DNA of the CDR3: TGTGCCAGCAGCTTTGGGGGGAGTGCGGATACGCAGTATTTT. The rearrangement links TRBV7-9 to TRBJ2-3, with a weak D call TRBD2 (6 bases). Germline CDR1 and CDR2: SEHNR and FQNEAQ (reference sequence). V was trimmed by 3 bases and J by 6 bases, leaving 13 bases between them. The CDR3 sequence is 14 residues long.

This clone was picked up a small number of times. The chain couples TRBV4-1 to TRBJ2-3; possible D gene TRBD2, 6 bases. Germline CDR1 and CDR2: MGHRA and YSYEKL. Trimming removed 3 bases at V and 2 bases at J, with 9 bases between. The CDR3 totals 14 residues. The CDR3 coding sequence is TGCGCCAGCAGCCACCGGGGGAACACAGATACGCAGTATTTT. Translated, it gives CASSHRGNTDTQYF.

This chain's CDR3 is CASSFRVGETQYF. The CDR3 nucleotides read TGTGCCAGCAGCTTTAGGGTCGGAGAGACCCAGTACTTC. The chain is built from TRBV7-9 and TRBJ2-5; D remains unclear. CDR1 and CDR2 from the germline V gene are SEHNR and FQNEAQ (reference sequence). The CDR3 runs 13 residues. Deletions cut 3 bases from V and 4 bases from J, with 9 bases between.